This T cell receptor beta chain was identified in a study of T-cell memory formation after mild COVID-19. Across the study: There were largely donor-specific TCR clusters. Study observations and caveats: Second-wave clones with a day 37 peak had unconfirmed SARS-CoV-2 specificity. That cross-reactive memory joined was suggested by some responding clones appearing in pre-infection memory.

5'RACE, which relied on constant-segment primers, yielded TCR alpha and TCR beta cDNA libraries carrying sample barcodes and UMIs. MiXCR was run by TCRdb on the 5' RACE reads, yielding one entry per CDR3 protein. The sample consists of about 470,000 distinct CDR3 sequences, around 25% of them appearing once. This CDR3 region has 14 residues. The germline gives CDR1 MNHEY, CDR2 SVGAGI. The V end was cut by 0 bases, the J end by 6 bases, with 11 bases between. Comments on this clonotype: Its antigen remains unidentified.

The specimen sequenced was PBMCs or a T cell subset sorted from them (not recorded which). The receptor comes from an adult woman who had mild COVID-19 (a few samples of this study predate the infection). Cell type and time point are not known. This sequence joins TRBV6-5 and TRBJ1-2; possibly TRBD1 for D (6 bases). The CDR3 sequence is CASSYSVQGNGYTF. The CDR3 nucleotides read TGTGCCAGCAGTTACTCTGTACAGGGTAATGGCTACACCTTC.